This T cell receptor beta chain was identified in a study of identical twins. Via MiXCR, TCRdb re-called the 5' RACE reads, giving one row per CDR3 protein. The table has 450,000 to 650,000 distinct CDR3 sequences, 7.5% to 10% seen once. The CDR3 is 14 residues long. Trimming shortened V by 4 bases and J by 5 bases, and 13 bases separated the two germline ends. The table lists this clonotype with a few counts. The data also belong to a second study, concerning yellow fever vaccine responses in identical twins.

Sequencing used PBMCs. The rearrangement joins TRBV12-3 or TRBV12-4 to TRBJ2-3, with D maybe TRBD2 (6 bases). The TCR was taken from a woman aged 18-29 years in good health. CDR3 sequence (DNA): TGTGCCAGCAGTTCCCCAGCGGGCCAAGATACGCAGTATTTT. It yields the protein CASSSPAGQDTQYF.